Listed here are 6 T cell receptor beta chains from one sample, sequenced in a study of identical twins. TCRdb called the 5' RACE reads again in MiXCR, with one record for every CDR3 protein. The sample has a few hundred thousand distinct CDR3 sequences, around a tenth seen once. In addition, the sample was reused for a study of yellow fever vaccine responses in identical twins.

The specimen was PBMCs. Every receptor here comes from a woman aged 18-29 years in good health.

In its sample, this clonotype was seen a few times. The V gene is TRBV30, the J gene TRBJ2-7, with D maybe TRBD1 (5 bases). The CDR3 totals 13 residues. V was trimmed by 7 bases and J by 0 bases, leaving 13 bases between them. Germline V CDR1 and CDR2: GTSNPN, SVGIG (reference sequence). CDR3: CALTVPFSYEQYF. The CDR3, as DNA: TGTGCCTTGACAGTGCCATTCTCCTACGAGCAGTACTTC.

This chain's CDR3 is CASSPSPRQGSNGELFF. The CDR3 coding sequence is TGTGCCAGCAGCCCAAGCCCTAGACAGGGTTCTAACGGGGAGCTGTTTTTT. The chain combines TRBV11-3 with TRBJ2-2; 7 bases map to TRBD1. Germline V gene data show CDR1 as SGHNT and CDR2 as YENEEA. Trimming at V came to 5 bases and at J to 7 bases, leaving 16 bases not matched to a gene. This CDR3 has 17 residues.

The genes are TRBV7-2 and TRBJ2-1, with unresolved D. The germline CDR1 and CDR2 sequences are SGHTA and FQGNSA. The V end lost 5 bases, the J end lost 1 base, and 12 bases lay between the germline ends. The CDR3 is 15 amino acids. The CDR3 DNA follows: TGTGCCAGCAGCCGGGCAGCTGCTTCCTACAATGAGCAGTTCTTC. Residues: CASSRAAASYNEQFF.

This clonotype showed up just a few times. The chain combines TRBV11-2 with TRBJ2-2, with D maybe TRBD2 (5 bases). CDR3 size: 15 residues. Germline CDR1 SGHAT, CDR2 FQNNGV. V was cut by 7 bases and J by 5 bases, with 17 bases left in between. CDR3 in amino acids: CASTPGNSNTGELFF. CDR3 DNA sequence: TGTGCCAGCACCCCCGGGAACTCCAATACCGGGGAGCTGTTTTTT. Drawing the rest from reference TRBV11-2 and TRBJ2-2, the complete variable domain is EAGVAQSPRYKIIEKRQSVAFWCNPISGHATLYWYQQILGQGPKLLIQFQNNGVVDDSQLPKDRFSAERLKGVDSTLKIQPAKLEDSAVYLCASTPGNSNTGELFFGEGSRLTVL.

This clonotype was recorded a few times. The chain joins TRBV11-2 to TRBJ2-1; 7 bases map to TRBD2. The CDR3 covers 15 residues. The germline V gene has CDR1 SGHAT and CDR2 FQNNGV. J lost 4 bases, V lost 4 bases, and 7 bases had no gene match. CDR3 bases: TGTGCCAGCAGCTCTGAGCGGGACGCTTACAATGAGCAGTTCTTC. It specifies CASSSERDAYNEQFF.

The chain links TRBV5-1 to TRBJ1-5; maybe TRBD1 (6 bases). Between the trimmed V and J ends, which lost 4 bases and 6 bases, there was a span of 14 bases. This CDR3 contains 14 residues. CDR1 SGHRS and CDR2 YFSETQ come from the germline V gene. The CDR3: CASSVRGASQPQHF. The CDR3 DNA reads TGCGCCAGCAGCGTTCGGGGGGCTTCTCAGCCCCAGCATTTT.